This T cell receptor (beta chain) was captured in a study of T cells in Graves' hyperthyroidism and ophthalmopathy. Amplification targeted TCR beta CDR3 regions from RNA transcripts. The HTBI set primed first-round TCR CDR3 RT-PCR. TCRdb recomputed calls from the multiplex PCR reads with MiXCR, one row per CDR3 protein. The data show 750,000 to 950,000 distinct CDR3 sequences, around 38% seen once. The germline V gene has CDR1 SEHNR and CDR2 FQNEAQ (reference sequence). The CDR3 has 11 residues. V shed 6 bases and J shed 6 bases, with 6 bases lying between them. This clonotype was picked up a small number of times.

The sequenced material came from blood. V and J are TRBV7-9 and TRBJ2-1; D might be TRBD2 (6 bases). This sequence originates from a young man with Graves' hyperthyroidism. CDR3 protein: CASRRGNEQFF. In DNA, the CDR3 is TGTGCCAGCAGGCGGGGCAATGAGCAGTTCTTC.